This T cell receptor (beta chain) was observed in a study of early T cells in non-severe SARS-CoV-2 infection. About the research overall: It was bulk RNA from unsorted whole blood that was sequenced, and the chains were unpaired.

One entry per CDR3 protein, called by TCRdb with MiXCR from the 5' RACE reads. The data contain approximately 70,000 distinct CDR3 sequences, roughly 4.7% of them seen just once; the ten biggest clones take up roughly 7.3%. This clonotype was detected ten times or more. Germline V gene sequence: CDR1 SGHNT, CDR2 YENEEA. The length of the CDR3 is 13 residues. With 1 base removed from V and 5 bases from J, the gap between germline ends came to 9 bases. The material sequenced was whole blood, taken at baseline. The chain employs TRBV11-3 and TRBJ2-7; D unclear. This sequence originates from an adult who was a healthcare worker with PCR-confirmed SARS-CoV-2 infection or an uninfected control (not recorded which). The CDR3 sequence: CASSLVYKDEQYF. The CDR3 nucleotides are TGTGCCAGCAGCTTAGTCTACAAGGACGAGCAGTACTTC.